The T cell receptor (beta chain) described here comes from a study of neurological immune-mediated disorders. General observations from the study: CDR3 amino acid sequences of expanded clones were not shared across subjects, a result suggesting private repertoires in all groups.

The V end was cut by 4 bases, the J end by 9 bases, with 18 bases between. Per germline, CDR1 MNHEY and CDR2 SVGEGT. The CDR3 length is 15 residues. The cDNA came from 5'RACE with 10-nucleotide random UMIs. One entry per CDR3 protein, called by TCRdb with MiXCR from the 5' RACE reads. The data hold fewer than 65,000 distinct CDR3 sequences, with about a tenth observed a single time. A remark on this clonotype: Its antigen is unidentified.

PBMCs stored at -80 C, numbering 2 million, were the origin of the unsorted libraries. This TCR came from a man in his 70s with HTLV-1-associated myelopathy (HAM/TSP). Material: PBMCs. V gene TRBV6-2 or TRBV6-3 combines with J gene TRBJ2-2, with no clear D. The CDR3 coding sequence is TGTGCCAGCAGTTCCGTTCGGAATAATCCTCGGGAGCTGTTTTTT. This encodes CASSSVRNNPRELFF.